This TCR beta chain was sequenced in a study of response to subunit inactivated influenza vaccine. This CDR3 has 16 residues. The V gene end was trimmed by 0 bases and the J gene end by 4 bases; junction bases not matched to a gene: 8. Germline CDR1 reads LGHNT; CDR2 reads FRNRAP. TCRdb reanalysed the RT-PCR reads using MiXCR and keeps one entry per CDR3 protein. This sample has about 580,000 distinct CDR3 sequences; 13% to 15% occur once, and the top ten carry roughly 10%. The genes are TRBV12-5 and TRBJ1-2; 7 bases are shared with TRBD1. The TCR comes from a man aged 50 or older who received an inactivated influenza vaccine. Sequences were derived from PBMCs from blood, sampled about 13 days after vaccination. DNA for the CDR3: TGTGCTAGTGGTTTGGTACTGAGGGGGCGACCCTATGGCTACACCTTC. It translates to CASGLVLRGRPYGYTF. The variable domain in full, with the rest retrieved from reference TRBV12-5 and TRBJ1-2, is DARVTQTPRHKVTEMGQEVTMRCQPILGHNTVFWYRQTMMQGLELLAYFRNRAPLDDSGMPKDRFSAEMPDATLATLKIQPSEPRDSAVYFCASGLVLRGRPYGYTFGSGTRLTVV.